Reported below is one T cell receptor (beta chain). This CDR3 is 17 amino acids long. Germline V gives CDR1 SGHNT, CDR2 YYREEE (reference sequence). V lost 2 bases and J lost 2, with 19 bases in between. This specimen belongs to a study of blood T cell repertoires in COVID-19. About the research overall: Acute-phase and convalescent COVID-19 samples originated in the United States, Italy and Spain. The analysed material was cDNA or gDNA that came from T cells, B-cell-depleted T cells, or PBMCs.

As processed by the authors: The assay estimated nucleated cells by amplifying reference gene primers. TCRdb's table, derived via immunoSEQ multiplex PCR, lists solely in-frame clones and lacks some. That table gives V, J and clone size, and the DNA gave D and trimming. The sample carries around 620,000 clones, 75% to 90% recorded once. The sequence was obtained from a woman younger than 35 with acute or convalescent COVID-19. The sample consisted of peripheral blood. This chain links TRBV5-4 with TRBJ2-5; D ambiguous. This CDR3 is CASSFAGVTHLQETQYF. The CDR3 nucleotides are TGTGCCAGCAGCTTTGCTGGAGTCACCCACCTACAAGAGACCCAGTACTTC. Full variable domain (outside the CDR3, taken from reference TRBV5-4 and TRBJ2-5): ETGVTQSPTHLIKTRGQQVTLRCSSQSGHNTVSWYQQALGQGPQFIFQYYREEENGRGNFPPRFSGLQFPNYSSELNVNALELDDSALYLCASSFAGVTHLQETQYFGPGTRLLVL.